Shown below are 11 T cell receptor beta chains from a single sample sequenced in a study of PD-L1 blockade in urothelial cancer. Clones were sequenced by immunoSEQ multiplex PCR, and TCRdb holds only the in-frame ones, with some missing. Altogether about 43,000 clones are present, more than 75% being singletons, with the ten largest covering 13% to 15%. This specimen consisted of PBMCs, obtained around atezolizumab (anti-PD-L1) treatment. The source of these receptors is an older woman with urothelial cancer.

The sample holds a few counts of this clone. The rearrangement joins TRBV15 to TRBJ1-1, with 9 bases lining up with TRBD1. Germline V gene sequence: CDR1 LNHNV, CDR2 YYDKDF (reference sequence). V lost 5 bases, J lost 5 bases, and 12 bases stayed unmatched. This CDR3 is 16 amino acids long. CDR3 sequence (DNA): TGTGCCACCAGCGGGACAGGGACTGCGAGAGGGACTGAAGCTTTCTTT. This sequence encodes CATSGTGTARGTEAFF.

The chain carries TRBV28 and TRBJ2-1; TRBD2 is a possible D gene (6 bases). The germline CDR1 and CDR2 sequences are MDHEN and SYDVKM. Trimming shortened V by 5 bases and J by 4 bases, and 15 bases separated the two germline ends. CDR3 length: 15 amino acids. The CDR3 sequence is CASSQGGTRYNEQFF. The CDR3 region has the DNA TGTGCCAGCAGTCAGGGCGGGACCAGATACAATGAGCAGTTCTTC.

The CDR3 DNA reads as TGTGCCAGCAGCTTGCTCGTACCGGGGACACCAACTAATGAAAAACTGTTTTTT. Protein sequence: CASSLLVPGTPTNEKLFF. J is TRBJ1-4 and V is TRBV7-9, with a possible D match to TRBD1 (6 bases). The CDR3 length is 18 residues. CDR1 is SEHNR, CDR2 FQNEAQ, per germline (reference sequence). Trimming took off 3 bases at V and 0 bases at J, with 17 bases between the two ends. Full variable domain (outside the CDR3, taken from reference TRBV7-9 and TRBJ1-4): DTGVSQNPRHKITKRGQNVTFRCDPISEHNRLYWYRQTLGQGPEFLTYFQNEAQLEKSRLLSDRFSAERPKGSFSTLEIQRTEQGDSAMYLCASSLLVPGTPTNEKLFFGSGTQLSVL.

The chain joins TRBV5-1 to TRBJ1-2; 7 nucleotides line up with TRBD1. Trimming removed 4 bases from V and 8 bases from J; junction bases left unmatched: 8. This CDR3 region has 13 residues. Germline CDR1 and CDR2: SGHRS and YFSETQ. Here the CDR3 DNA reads TGCGCCAGCAGCCTCAACAGGGGTAACGGCTACACCTTC. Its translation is CASSLNRGNGYTF.

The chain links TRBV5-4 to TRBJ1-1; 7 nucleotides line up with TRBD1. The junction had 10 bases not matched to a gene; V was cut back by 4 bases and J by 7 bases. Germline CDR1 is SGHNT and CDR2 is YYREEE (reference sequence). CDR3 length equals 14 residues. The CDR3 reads CASSIDRENGEAFF. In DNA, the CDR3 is TGTGCCAGCAGCATAGACAGGGAAAACGGTGAAGCTTTCTTT.

CDR3 region: CASSQGTNYGYTF. CDR3 coding DNA: TGTGCCAGCAGTCAGGGGACTAACTATGGCTACACCTTC. The rearrangement uses TRBV4-2 and TRBJ1-2, with a possible D match to TRBD1 (6 bases). Deletions cut 6 bases from V and 0 bases from J, with 8 bases between. Germline values: CDR1 LGHNA, CDR2 YNFKEQ. The CDR3 sequence is 13 residues long.

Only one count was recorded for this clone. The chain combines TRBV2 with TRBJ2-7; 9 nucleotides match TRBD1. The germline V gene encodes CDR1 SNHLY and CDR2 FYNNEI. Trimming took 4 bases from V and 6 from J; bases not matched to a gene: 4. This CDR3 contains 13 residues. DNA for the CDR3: TGTGCCAGCAGTGGGGAGACAGGGGGCGAGCAGTACTTC. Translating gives CASSGETGGEQYF.

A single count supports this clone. This chain's CDR3 is CASRGQGGSSYTF. The CDR3 DNA follows: TGTGCCAGCAGGGGACAGGGGGGGTCAAGCTACACCTTC. The chain combines TRBV6-5 with TRBJ1-2; 11 nucleotides align to TRBD1. The CDR3 covers 13 residues. Germline assignment: CDR1 MNHEY and CDR2 SVGAGI. V shed 6 bases and J 9 bases; nucleotides not matched to a gene: 6.

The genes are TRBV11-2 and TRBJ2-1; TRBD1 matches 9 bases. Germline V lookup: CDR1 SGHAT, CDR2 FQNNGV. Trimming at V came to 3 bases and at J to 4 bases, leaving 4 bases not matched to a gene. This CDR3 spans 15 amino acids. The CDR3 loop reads CASSLGTGIYNEQFF. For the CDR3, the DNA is TGTGCCAGCAGCTTGGGGACAGGGATATACAATGAGCAGTTCTTC.

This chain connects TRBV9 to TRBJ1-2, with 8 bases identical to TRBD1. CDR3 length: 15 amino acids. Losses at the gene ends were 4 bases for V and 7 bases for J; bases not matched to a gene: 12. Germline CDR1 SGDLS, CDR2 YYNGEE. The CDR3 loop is CASSPGQGDYRGYTF. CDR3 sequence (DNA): TGTGCCAGCAGCCCCGGACAGGGAGATTATCGTGGCTACACCTTC.

The CDR3: CASSPPSVPNEKLFF. For the CDR3, the DNA is TGTGCCAGCTCACCACCGTCGGTTCCTAATGAAAAACTGTTTTTT. The V gene is TRBV18, the J gene TRBJ1-4; D unclear. The CDR3 consists of 15 residues. The V gene lost 0 bases and the J gene lost 3 bases, with 8 bases spanning the gap. CDR1 is KGHSH, CDR2 LQKENI, per germline.